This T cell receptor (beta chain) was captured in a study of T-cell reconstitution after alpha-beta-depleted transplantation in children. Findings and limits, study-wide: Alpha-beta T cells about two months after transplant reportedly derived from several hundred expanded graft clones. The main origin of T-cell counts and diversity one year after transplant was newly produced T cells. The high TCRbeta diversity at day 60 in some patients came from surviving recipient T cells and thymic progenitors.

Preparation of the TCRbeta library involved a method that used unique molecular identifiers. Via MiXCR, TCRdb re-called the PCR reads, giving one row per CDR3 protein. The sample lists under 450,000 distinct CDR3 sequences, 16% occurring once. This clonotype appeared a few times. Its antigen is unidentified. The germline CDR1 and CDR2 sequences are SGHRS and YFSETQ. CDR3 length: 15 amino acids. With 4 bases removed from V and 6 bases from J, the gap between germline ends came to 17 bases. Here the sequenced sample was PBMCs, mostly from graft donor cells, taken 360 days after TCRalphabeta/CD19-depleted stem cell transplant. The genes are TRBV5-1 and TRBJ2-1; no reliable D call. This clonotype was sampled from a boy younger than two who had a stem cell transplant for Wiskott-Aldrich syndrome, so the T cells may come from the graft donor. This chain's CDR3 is CASSPEARSRNEQFF. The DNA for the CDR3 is TGCGCCAGCAGCCCGGAAGCCAGGAGTCGCAATGAGCAGTTCTTC.